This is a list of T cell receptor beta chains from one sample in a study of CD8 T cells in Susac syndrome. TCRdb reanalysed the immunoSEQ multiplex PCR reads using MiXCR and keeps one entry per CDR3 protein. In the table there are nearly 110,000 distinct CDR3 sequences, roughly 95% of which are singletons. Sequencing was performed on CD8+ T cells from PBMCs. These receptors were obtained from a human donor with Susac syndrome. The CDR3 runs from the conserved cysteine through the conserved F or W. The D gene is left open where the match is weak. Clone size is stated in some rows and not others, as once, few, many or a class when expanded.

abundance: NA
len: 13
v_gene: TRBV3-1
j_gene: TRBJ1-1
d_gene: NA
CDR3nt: TGTGCCAGCAGCCTCCGGGAATACACTGAAGCTTTCTTT
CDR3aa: CASSLREYTEAFF

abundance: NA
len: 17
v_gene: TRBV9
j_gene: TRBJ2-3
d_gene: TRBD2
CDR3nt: TGTGCCAGCAGCGCTAGCGGGGGGGACCGTAGCACAGATACGCAGTATTTT
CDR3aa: CASSASGGDRSTDTQYF

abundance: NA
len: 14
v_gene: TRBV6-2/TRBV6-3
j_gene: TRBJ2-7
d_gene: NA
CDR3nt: TGTGCCAGCACCCTCGGAGGCGGGTCCTACGAGCAGTACTTC
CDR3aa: CASTLGGGSYEQYF

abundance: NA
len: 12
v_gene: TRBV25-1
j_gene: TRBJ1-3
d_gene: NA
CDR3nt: TGTGCCAGCAGTGAAGAGGGTGGCACCATATATTTT
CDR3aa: CASSEEGGTIYF

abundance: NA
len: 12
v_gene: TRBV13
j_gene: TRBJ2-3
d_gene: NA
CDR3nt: TGTGCCAGCAGCTCCCCCAGAGATACGCAGTATTTT
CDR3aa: CASSSPRDTQYF

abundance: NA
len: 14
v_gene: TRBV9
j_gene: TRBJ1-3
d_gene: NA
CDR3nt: TGTGCCAGCAGCGTATGGTCCTCTGGAAACACCATATATTTT
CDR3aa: CASSVWSSGNTIYF

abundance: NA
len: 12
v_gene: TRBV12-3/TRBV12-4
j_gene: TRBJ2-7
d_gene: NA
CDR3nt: TGTGCCAGCAGAGGGGACTTCTACGAGCAGTACTTC
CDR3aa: CASRGDFYEQYF

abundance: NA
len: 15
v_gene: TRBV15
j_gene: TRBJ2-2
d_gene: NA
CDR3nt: TGTGCCACCAGTACCACACATTCGAACACCGGGGAGCTGTTTTTT
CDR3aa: CATSTTHSNTGELFF

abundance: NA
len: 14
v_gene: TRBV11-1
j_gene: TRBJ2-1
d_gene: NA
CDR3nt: TGTGCCAGCAGCCTATTCCTTTCAGACAATGAGCAGTTCTTC
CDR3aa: CASSLFLSDNEQFF

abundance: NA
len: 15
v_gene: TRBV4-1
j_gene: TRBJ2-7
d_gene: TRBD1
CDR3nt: TGCGCCAGCAGCCAAGACCGGACAGGCTACTACGAGCAGTACTTC
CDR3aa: CASSQDRTGYYEQYF

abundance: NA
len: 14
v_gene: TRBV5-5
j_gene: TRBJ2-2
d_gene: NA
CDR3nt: TGTGCCAGCAGCTTGGCCCGAGCCCCCGGGGAGCTGTTTTTT
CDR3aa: CASSLARAPGELFF

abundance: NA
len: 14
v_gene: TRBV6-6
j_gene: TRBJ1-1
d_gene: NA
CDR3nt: TGTGCCAGCAGTTACGTCAGGGAGAACACTGAAGCTTTCTTT
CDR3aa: CASSYVRENTEAFF

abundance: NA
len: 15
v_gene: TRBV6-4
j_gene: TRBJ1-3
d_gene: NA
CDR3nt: TGTGCCAGCAGTGAGGAGGCCGACTCTGGAAACACCATATATTTT
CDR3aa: CASSEEADSGNTIYF

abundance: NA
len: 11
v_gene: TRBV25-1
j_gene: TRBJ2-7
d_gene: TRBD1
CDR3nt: TGTGCCTCGGACAGGGGGTACGAGCAGTACTTC
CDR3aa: CASDRGYEQYF

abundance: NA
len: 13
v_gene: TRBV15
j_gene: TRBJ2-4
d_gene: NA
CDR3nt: TGTGCCACCAGCAGAGATAGGGGAGACATTCAGTACTTC
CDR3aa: CATSRDRGDIQYF

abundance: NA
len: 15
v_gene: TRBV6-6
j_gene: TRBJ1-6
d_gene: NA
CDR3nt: TGTGCCAGCAGTTACTCAGGGACATATAATTCACCCCTCCACTTT
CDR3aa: CASSYSGTYNSPLHF

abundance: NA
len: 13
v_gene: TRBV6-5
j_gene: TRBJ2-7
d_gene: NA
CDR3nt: TGTGCCAGCAGTTCCAATCAGGGTGGTGAGCAGTACTTC
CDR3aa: CASSSNQGGEQYF

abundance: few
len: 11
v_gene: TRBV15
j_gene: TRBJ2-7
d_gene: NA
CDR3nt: TGTGCCACCAGGCGGCAGGGCGAGCAGTACTTC
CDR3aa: CATRRQGEQYF

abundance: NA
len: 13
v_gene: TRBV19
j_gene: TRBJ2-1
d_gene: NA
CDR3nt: TGTGCCAGTAGTATCGCAGGAGGCGATGAGCAGTTCTTC
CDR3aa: CASSIAGGDEQFF

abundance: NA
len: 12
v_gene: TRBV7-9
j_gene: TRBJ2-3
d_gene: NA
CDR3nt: TGTGCCAGCAGCTTAGCGGCCCGAACGCAGTATTTT
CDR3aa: CASSLAARTQYF

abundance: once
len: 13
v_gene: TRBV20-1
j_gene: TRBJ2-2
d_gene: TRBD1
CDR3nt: TGCAGTGCTAGGACAGGGCGTGCCGGGGAGCTGTTTTTT
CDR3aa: CSARTGRAGELFF

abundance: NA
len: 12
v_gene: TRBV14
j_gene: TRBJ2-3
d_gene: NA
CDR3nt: TGTGCCAGCAGCCACGGGACAGATACGCAGTATTTT
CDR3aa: CASSHGTDTQYF

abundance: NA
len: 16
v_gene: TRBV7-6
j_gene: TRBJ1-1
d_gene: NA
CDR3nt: TGTGCCAGCAGCTTAGCCCGGGACGGAGGGGACACTGAAGCTTTCTTT
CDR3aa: CASSLARDGGDTEAFF

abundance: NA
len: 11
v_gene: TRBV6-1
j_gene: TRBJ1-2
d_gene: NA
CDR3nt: TGTGCCGGCCGGACAGCCCATGGCTACACCTTC
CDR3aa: CAGRTAHGYTF

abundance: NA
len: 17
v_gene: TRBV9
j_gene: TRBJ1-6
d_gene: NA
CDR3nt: TGTGCCAGCAGCGCGACCGGGGCAGCTACCTATAATTCACCCCTCCACTTT
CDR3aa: CASSATGAATYNSPLHF

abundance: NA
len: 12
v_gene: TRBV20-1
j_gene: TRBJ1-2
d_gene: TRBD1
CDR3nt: TGCAGTGCTACCGGGACAGGGAAGGGCTACACCTTC
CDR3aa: CSATGTGKGYTF

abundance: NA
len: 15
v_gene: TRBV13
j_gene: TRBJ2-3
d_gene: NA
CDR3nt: TGTGCCAGCAGCTTAAAGGGGGGGCCTACAGATACGCAGTATTTT
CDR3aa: CASSLKGGPTDTQYF

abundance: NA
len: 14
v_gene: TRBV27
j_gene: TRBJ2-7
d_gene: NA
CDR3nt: TGTGCCAGCAGTCCCGCTCACACTCCCTACGAGCAGTACTTC
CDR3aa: CASSPAHTPYEQYF

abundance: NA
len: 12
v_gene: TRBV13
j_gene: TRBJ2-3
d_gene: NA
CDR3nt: TGTGCCAGCAGCTTGGAAGGAGATACGCAGTATTTT
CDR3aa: CASSLEGDTQYF

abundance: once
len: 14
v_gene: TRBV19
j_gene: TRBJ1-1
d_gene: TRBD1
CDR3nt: TGTGCCAGTAGTACGACAGGGCTGGGCACTGAAGCTTTCTTT
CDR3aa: CASSTTGLGTEAFF

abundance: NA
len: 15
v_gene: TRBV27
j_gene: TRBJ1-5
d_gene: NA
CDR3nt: TGTGCCAGCAGTTTAGACCGGTTTAGCAATCAGCCCCAGCATTTT
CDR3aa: CASSLDRFSNQPQHF

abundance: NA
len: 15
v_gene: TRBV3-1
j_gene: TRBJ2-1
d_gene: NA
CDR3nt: TGTGCCAGCAGCCAGACACCCGGAATTGGGAATGAGCAGTTCTTC
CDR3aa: CASSQTPGIGNEQFF

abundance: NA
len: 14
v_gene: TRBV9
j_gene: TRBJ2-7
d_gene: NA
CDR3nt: TGTGCCAGCAGCGTAGGGGATAGTTCCTACGAGCAGTACTTC
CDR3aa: CASSVGDSSYEQYF

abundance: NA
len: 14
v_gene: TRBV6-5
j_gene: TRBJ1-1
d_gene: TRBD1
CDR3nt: TGTGCCAGCAGCCAGGGGACAGGGGACACTGAAGCTTTCTTT
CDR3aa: CASSQGTGDTEAFF

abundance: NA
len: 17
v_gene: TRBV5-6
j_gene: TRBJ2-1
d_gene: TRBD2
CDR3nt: TGTGCCAGCAGCTCGAGTAGCGGGGGGGAGGCCTACAATGAGCAGTTCTTC
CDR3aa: CASSSSSGGEAYNEQFF

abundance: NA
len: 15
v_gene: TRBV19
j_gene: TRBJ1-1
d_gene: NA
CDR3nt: TGTGCCAGTAGTCCTCGGGAAGGTGATGTCCCTGAAGCTTTCTTT
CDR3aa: CASSPREGDVPEAFF

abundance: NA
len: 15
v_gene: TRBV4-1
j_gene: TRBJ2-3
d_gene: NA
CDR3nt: TGCGCCAGCAGCCAAGGTCAGGGGCAGGGAGATACGCAGTATTTT
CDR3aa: CASSQGQGQGDTQYF

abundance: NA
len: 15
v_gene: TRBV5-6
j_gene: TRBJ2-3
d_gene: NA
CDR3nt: TGTGCCAGCAGCTTGTCAGGATCGTGGACAGATACGCAGTATTTT
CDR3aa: CASSLSGSWTDTQYF

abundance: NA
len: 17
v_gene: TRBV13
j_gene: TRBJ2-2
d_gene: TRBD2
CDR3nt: TGTGCCAGCAGCTCCTACAGCGGGACGGAGAACACCGGGGAGCTGTTTTTT
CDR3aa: CASSSYSGTENTGELFF

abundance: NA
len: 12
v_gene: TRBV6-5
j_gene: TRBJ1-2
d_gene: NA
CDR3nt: TGTGCCAGCAGTCCCAGGGTGGATGGCTACACCTTC
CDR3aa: CASSPRVDGYTF

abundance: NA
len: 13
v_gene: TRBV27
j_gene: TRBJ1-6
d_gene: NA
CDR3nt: TGTGCCAGCAGTTTATCGAACGGTTTTGGACTCCACTTT
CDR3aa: CASSLSNGFGLHF

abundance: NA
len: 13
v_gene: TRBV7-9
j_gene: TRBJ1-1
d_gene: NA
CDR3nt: TGTGCCAGCAGCCCGGACCCGGGCACTGAAGCTTTCTTT
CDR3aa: CASSPDPGTEAFF

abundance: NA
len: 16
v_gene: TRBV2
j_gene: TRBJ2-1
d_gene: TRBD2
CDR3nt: TGTGCCAGCAGTCAAGAACTAGCGGGGGGGCTGGGTGAGCAGTTCTTC
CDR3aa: CASSQELAGGLGEQFF

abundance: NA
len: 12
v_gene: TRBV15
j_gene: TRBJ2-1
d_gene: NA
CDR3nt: TGTGCCACCAGTCTAAAGGGACGTGAGCAGTTCTTC
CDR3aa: CATSLKGREQFF

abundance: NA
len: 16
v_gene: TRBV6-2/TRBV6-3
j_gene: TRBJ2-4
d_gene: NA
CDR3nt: TGTGCCAGCACCGGCGGCCAGGGATGGTCCAAAAACATTCAGTACTTC
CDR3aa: CASTGGQGWSKNIQYF

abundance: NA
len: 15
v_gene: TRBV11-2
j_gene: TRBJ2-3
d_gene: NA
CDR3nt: TGTGCCAGCAGGGAAACTCGGGGAGCCACAGATACGCAGTATTTT
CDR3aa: CASRETRGATDTQYF

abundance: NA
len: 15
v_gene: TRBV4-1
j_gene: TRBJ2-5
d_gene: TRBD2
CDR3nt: TGCGCCAGCAGCCTAGCGGGGCCCTTAGGAGAGACCCAGTACTTC
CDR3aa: CASSLAGPLGETQYF

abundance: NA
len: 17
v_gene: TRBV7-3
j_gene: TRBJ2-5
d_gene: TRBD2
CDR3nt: TGTGCCAGCAGCTTAATCAGCGGGGGGGCGGGAGGAGAGACCCAGTACTTC
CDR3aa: CASSLISGGAGGETQYF

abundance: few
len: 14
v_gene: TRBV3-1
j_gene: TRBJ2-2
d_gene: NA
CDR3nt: TGTGCCAGCAGCCAAGCGGAAAACACCGGGGAGCTGTTTTTT
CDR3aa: CASSQAENTGELFF

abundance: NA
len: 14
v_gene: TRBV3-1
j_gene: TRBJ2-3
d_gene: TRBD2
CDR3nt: TGTGCCAGCAGGTCTAGCGGGAGCACAGATACGCAGTATTTT
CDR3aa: CASRSSGSTDTQYF

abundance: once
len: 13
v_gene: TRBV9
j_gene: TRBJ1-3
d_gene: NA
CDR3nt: TGTGCCAGCAGCGAGTACTCTGGAAACACCATATATTTT
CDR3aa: CASSEYSGNTIYF

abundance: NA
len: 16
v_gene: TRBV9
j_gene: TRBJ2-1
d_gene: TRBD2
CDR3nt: TGTGCCAGCAGCCTTGAAACTAGCGGGGGCAGGAATGAGCAGTTCTTC
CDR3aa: CASSLETSGGRNEQFF

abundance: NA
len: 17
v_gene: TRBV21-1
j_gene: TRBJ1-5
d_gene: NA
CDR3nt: TGTGCCAGCAGCAAAAAGCGGGGGCCTGGTAGCAATCAGCCCCAGCATTTT
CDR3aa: CASSKKRGPGSNQPQHF

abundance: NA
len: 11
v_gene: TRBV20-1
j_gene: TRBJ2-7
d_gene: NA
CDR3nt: TGCAGTGCTAGGGCGGACTACGAGCAGTACTTC
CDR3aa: CSARADYEQYF

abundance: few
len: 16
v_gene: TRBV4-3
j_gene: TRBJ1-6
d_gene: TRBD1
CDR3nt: TGCGCCAGCAGCCAAGATCCCGGGACAGGGGGCGCACCCCTCCACTTT
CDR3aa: CASSQDPGTGGAPLHF

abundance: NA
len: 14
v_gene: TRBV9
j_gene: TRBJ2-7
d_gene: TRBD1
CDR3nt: TGTGCCAGCAGCGGCACAGGGGTGGCCTACGAGCAGTACTTC
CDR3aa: CASSGTGVAYEQYF

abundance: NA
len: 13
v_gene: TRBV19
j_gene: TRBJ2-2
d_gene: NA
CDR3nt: TGTGCCAGTAGTGAAAACACAGCCGGGGAGCTGTTTTTT
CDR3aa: CASSENTAGELFF